Listed below are T cell receptor beta chains from one sample, sequenced in a study of tumor-infiltrating lymphocytes in primary liver carcinoma. Via MiXCR, TCRdb re-called the multiplex PCR reads, giving one row per CDR3 protein. The data show 300,000 to 350,000 distinct CDR3 sequences, 65% seen once. Sequenced sample: peripheral blood. Receptors originate from a man aged 40-55 years with primary liver carcinoma and hepatitis B virus infection. CDR3s include the opening cysteine and the closing phenylalanine or tryptophan. D genes are given only for firm matches. Not every row has a clone size; where given, it reads once, few, many or a size class.

D gene,clone size,V gene,J gene,CDR3 protein,CDR3 DNA
NA,NA,TRBV10-2,TRBJ2-3,CASSERGTGIRVTQYF,TGCGCCAGCAGTGAGCGCGGGACTGGGATTCGGGTCACGCAGTATTTT
NA,once,TRBV11-2,TRBJ2-2,CASSAEGLATGEPFF,TGTGCTAGCAGCGCCGAGGGACTCGCCACCGGGGAGCCGTTTTTT
NA,NA,TRBV11-2,TRBJ2-7,CASSLVGSFSEKYF,TGTGCCAGCAGCTTAGTTGGGTCCTTTTCCGAGAAGTACTTC
TRBD2,many,TRBV5-4,TRBJ2-3,CASSPQLAGADTQYF,TGTGCCAGCAGCCCCCAACTAGCGGGGGCAGATACGCAGTATTTT
TRBD1,NA,TRBV7-9,TRBJ2-1,CASSLRGLSYNEQFF,TGTGCCAGCAGCCTCAGGGGGTTGTCCTACAATGAGCAGTTCTTC
NA,NA,TRBV28,TRBJ2-3,CASTKGRSWGTDTQYF,TGTGCCAGCACCAAAGGTAGAAGTTGGGGTACAGATACGCAGTATTTT
TRBD1,NA,TRBV5-1,TRBJ2-1,CASSFSRDRGYEQFF,TGCGCCAGCAGCTTCTCCCGGGACAGGGGTTATGAGCAGTTCTTC
TRBD1,NA,TRBV28,TRBJ1-1,CASAAEGQGEAFF,TGTGCCAGCGCCGCAGAGGGACAGGGTGAAGCTTTCTTC
NA,NA,TRBV30,TRBJ2-7,CALRGSSIAEQYF,TGTGCCTTGAGGGGCAGCTCTATCGCCGAGCAGTACTTC
NA,few,TRBV5-1,TRBJ2-3,CASSLGAKTDTQYF,TGCGCCAGCAGCTTGGGGGCGAAAACAGATACGCAGTATTTT
NA,few,TRBV6-1,TRBJ2-7,CASSEESSYEQYF,TGTGCCAGCAGTGAGGAGAGCTCCTACGAGCAGTACTTC
NA,NA,TRBV7-9,TRBJ2-7,CAGSLDFLAYEQYF,TGTGCCGGCAGCCTAGATTTCCTCGCCTACGAGCAGTACTTT
NA,NA,TRBV11-2,TRBJ2-5,CANSRGRTETQYF,TGTGCCAACAGCAGGGGTAGAACTGAGACCCAGTACTTC
NA,NA,TRBV29-1,TRBJ2-5,CSVEDCSIQETQYF,TGCAGTGTTGAAGATTGCTCAATCCAAGAGACCCAGTACTTC
NA,few,TRBV28,TRBJ1-5,CASSSDSLPQHF,TGTGCCAGCAGCTCGGACAGCTTGCCCCAGCATTTT
NA,NA,TRBV11-2,TRBJ2-5,CASSLARLETQYF,TGTGCCAGCAGCTTAGCGCGGCTGGAGACCCAGTACTTC
NA,NA,TRBV6-1,TRBJ1-1,CASSEVRRQTSKLNTEAFF,TGTGCCAGCAGTGAGGTCCGTCGGCAGACTAGCAAATTGAACACTGAAGCTTTCTTC
NA,NA,TRBV6-2/TRBV6-3,TRBJ2-2,CASSYPTRGTKTGELFF,TGTGCCAGCAGTTACCCCACAAGGGGTACGAAGACCGGGGAGCTGTTTTTT
TRBD1,many,TRBV7-9,TRBJ2-7,CASQKDRGSYEQYF,TGTGCCAGCCAAAAGGACAGGGGAAGCTACGAGCAGTACTTC
NA,NA,TRBV11-2,TRBJ2-1,CASSQGLGEGRHNEQFF,TGCGCCAGCAGCCAGGGGTTAGGGGAAGGGCGGCACAATGAGCAGTTCTTC
NA,many,TRBV5-5,TRBJ2-5,CASSLQDQGTQYF,TGTGCCAGCAGCTTGCAAGACCAGGGGACCCAGTACTTC
NA,once,TRBV11-1,TRBJ2-1,CASSLFARLGINEQSF,TGTGCCAGCAGCTTATTTGCGAGACTAGGGATTAATGAGCAGTCCTTC
TRBD2,NA,TRBV11-1,TRBJ2-7,CASSAGLAGGPLGEQCF,TGTGCCAGCAGCGCGGGACTAGCGGGGGGGCCTTTGGGAGAGCAGTGCTTC
NA,NA,TRBV28,TRBJ2-7,CASSLWPRIGVYEQYF,TGTGCCAGCAGTTTATGGCCGAGGATAGGGGTCTACGAGCAGTACTTC
NA,NA,TRBV12-3/TRBV12-4,TRBJ1-5,CASRRDVGDQPQHF,TGTGCCAGCAGGAGAGATGTTGGGGATCAGCCCCAGCATTTT
NA,NA,TRBV11-2,TRBJ2-1,CASSLVYEQLF,TGTGCTAGCAGCTTAGTTTATGAGCAGTTATTC
NA,once,TRBV11-1,TRBJ1-6,CASSLSGSGSPLHF,TGTGCCAGCAGCCTGTCAGGCTCTGGATCACCCCTCCACTTT
TRBD2,NA,TRBV4-1,TRBJ2-6,CAGSQDGGGPSGANVLTF,TGCGCCGGCAGCCAAGATGGGGGAGGGCCGTCTGGGGCCAACGTCCTGACTTTC
NA,NA,TRBV6-6,TRBJ2-1,CASSPESISYNEKFF,TGTGCCAGCAGCCCTGAAAGCATCTCCTACAATGAGAAGTTCTTC
NA,few,TRBV5-6,TRBJ1-5,CASSLKGMWNQPQHF,TGTGCCAGCAGCTTGAAGGGGATGTGGAATCAGCCCCAGCATTTT
NA,NA,TRBV6-6,TRBJ2-7,CASSYSGETSYEQYF,TGTGCCAGCAGTTACTCAGGGGAAACCTCCTACGAGCAGTACTTC
TRBD2,once,TRBV4-1,TRBJ2-2,CASRRERASNTGELCF,TGCGCCAGCAGGCGGGAGCGGGCATCGAACACCGGGGAGCTGTGTTTT
NA,NA,TRBV4-2,TRBJ2-2,CTSSQTLLTGELFF,TGTACCAGCAGCCAAACCTTGCTCACCGGGGAGCTGTTTTTT
NA,NA,TRBV5-1,TRBJ1-5,CASSPGTGRQPQHF,TGCGCCAGCAGCCCAGGCACAGGCCGGCAGCCCCAGCATTTT
TRBD1,NA,TRBV11-3,TRBJ2-1,CASRYRGCREQFF,TGTGCCAGCAGGTACAGGGGGTGCAGGGAGCAGTTCTTC
NA,NA,TRBV11-2,TRBJ2-3,CASSLPLPLTDTQYF,TGTGCCAGCAGCTTACCCCTCCCACTCACAGACACGCAGTATTTT
NA,many,TRBV6-5,TRBJ1-2,CASSRGFDGYTF,TGTGCCAGCAGCAGGGGTTTCGATGGCTACACCTTC
TRBD1,NA,TRBV29-1,TRBJ2-1,CSVEDRDRGTCDEQLF,TGCAGCGTTGAAGATCGGGACAGGGGGACATGTGATGAGCAGTTATTC
NA,many,TRBV12-3/TRBV12-4,TRBJ1-5,CASSSGTYNQPQHF,TGTGCCAGCAGTTCCGGGACATATAATCAGCCCCAGCATTTT
TRBD1,NA,TRBV28,TRBJ1-2,CASRGTGDGYTF,TGTGCCAGCCGCGGGACAGGGGATGGCTACACCTTC
TRBD1,many,TRBV11-2,TRBJ2-3,CASSFGQGLSTDTQYF,TGTGCCAGCAGCTTCGGACAGGGGTTAAGCACAGATACGCAGTATTTT
NA,NA,TRBV6-6,TRBJ1-1,CVSSSLALGDTEAFF,TGTGTCAGCAGTTCCCTGGCATTAGGGGACACTGAAGCTTTCTTT
NA,NA,TRBV5-4,TRBJ2-1,CASSEGSREYNGQFF,TGTGCTAGCAGCGAGGGGTCCCGGGAATACAATGGGCAGTTCTTC
TRBD2,few,TRBV29-1,TRBJ2-7,CSVETSGLYSEQYF,TGCAGCGTTGAGACTAGCGGGCTATACAGCGAGCAGTACTTC
TRBD1,NA,TRBV28,TRBJ2-7,CANSILGTGDYEQYF,TGTGCCAACAGCATATTAGGGACAGGGGACTACGAGCAGTACTTC
NA,NA,TRBV11-2,TRBJ2-7,CTSRKRVGPDEQYF,TGTACCAGCAGAAAGAGGGTAGGGCCAGACGAGCAGTACTTC
NA,many,TRBV6-1,TRBJ1-1,CASSEAFTGNTEAFF,TGTGCCAGCAGTGAAGCCTTCACAGGTAACACTGAAGCTTTCTTT
TRBD1,once,TRBV6-1,TRBJ1-2,CASRHPPAGGYGYGYTF,TGTGCCAGCAGACACCCCCCGGCAGGGGGCTATGGCTATGGCTACACTTTC
NA,few,TRBV5-6,TRBJ2-5,CASSSAGNQETQYF,TGTGCCAGCAGCTCCGCGGGAAACCAAGAGACCCAGTACTTC
NA,many,TRBV4-1,TRBJ2-5,CASSQDLWETQYF,TGCGCCAGCAGCCAAGATCTTTGGGAGACCCAGTACTTC
NA,NA,TRBV11-2,TRBJ2-5,CASSIPGPAQETQYF,TGTGCCAGCAGCATCCCCGGACCAGCCCAAGAGACCCAGTACTTC
NA,NA,TRBV11-2,TRBJ2-7,CASSFHFGSYEQHF,TGTGCCAGCAGCTTCCATTTCGGATCCTACGAGCAGCATTTC
NA,many,TRBV5-5,TRBJ1-1,CASSFFPGNTEAFF,TGTGCCAGCAGCTTCTTCCCGGGGAACACTGAAGCTTTCTTT
NA,NA,TRBV6-2/TRBV6-3,TRBJ2-2,CTSSYSAGELFF,TGTACCAGCAGTTACTCGGCCGGGGAGCTGTTTTTT
NA,many,TRBV6-6,TRBJ2-1,CASSALGGGYNEQFF,TGTGCCAGCAGCGCCCTGGGGGGCGGGTACAATGAGCAGTTCTTC